This paragraph reports one T cell receptor (beta chain). Its antigen is still unknown. 60 Vbeta and 13 Jbeta primers were used in PCR. Repertoires were generated with immunoSEQ multiplex PCR, while TCRdb's copy carries only in-frame clones and drops some. There are 130,000 or so clones in the sample; around 75% occur only once, and roughly 9.3% lies in the top ten. CDR1 and CDR2 from the germline V gene are SEHNR and FQNEAQ (reference sequence). The V end was cut by 2 bases, the J end by 1 base, with 17 bases between. This CDR3 comprises 17 residues. The data derive from a study of cytomegalovirus exposure and HLA in healthy donors. About the study: An analysis done earlier identified some 120 million unique TCR beta sequences from about 179 million T cells.

Points from the study as a whole: The authors later linked a missense DCLRE1C variant to TCR beta V- and J-gene trimming.

The sequence derives from a woman in her forties or fifties in good health and CMV-seropositive. Sequencing used PBMCs. The chain is built from TRBV7-9 and TRBJ1-1, with D possibly matching TRBD1 (5 bases). CDR3 residues: CASSLSPGAGENTEAFF. The CDR3, as DNA: TGTGCCAGCAGCTTATCTCCTGGGGCAGGCGAGAACACTGAAGCTTTCTTT.